The 22 T cell receptor beta chains given below trace back to one sample, sequenced in a study of blood T cells in healthy people across ages. Then a second PCR, running about 6 to 11 cycles, was carried out with a sample-barcoded 5' primer and a J-beta primer mix. TCRdb re-called the 5' RACE reads through MiXCR, storing one row per CDR3 protein. The sample shows fewer than 950,000 distinct CDR3 sequences, roughly 35% of them seen only once. Sequenced sample: blood. These receptors all come from a man between 18 and 35 years old in good health.

The V call is TRBV6-2 or TRBV6-3, the J call TRBJ1-1; TRBD1 is a possible D gene (5 bases). The V and J ends lost 9 bases and 5 bases respectively, with 13 bases between them. The CDR3 covers 12 residues. The germline V gene encodes CDR1 MNHEY and CDR2 SVGEGT. The CDR3 DNA reads TGTGCCAGTTCGGCAGGGTATACTGAAGCTTTCTTT. This codes for CASSAGYTEAFF.

This clonotype was seen a few times. The V gene is TRBV7-2, the J gene TRBJ2-7; 7 nucleotides match TRBD1. V lost 1 base, J lost 7 bases, and 19 bases stayed unmatched. This CDR3 comprises 18 residues. The germline CDR1 and CDR2 sequences are SGHTA and FQGNSA. The CDR3 is CASSLGLDRPVEGREQYF. CDR3 nucleotides: TGTGCCAGCAGCTTAGGACTGGACAGGCCCGTCGAGGGAAGGGAGCAGTACTTC.

J is TRBJ2-5 and V is TRBV20-1; 8 bases agree with TRBD1. V lost 6 bases to trimming and J lost 3 bases; unmatched junction nucleotides: 6. CDR1 is DFQATT, CDR2 SNEGSKA, per germline (reference sequence). This CDR3 comprises 13 residues. CDR3 nucleotides: TGCAGTGCCCCGACAGGGGTGAAAGAGACCCAGTACTTC. Translating gives CSAPTGVKETQYF.

This clonotype appeared a few times. The chain combines TRBV27 with TRBJ2-1; 14 nucleotides match TRBD2. J was trimmed by 7 bases and V by 7 bases; bases with no gene match: 12. The germline V gene has CDR1 MNHEY and CDR2 SMNVEV (reference sequence). This CDR3 contains 17 residues. CDR3 region: CASTNWEGLAGGNEQFF. CDR3 bases: TGTGCCAGCACAAATTGGGAAGGACTAGCGGGGGGTAATGAGCAGTTCTTC.

V and J are TRBV12-3 or TRBV12-4 and TRBJ2-7; 10 bases line up with TRBD1. The CDR3 spans 13 residues. Germline trimming cut 6 bases from V and 5 bases from J; bases unmatched to any gene: 4. CDR3 DNA sequence: TGTGCCAGCAGGTCGGGACAGGGGAACGAGCAGTACTTC. As protein: CASRSGQGNEQYF.

The sample holds a few counts of this clonotype. In DNA form, the CDR3 reads TGTGCCACCAGTGATCTTGACGGATATAACACCGGGGAGCTGTTTTTT. It specifies CATSDLDGYNTGELFF. The chain couples TRBV24-1 to TRBJ2-2, with D uncertain. The V and J ends lost 3 bases and 2 bases respectively, with 12 bases between them. The CDR3 length is 16 residues. Germline V gene sequence: CDR1 KGHDR, CDR2 SFDVKD.

CDR3 sequence reads: CASSATGTPANEQFF. CDR3 DNA sequence: TGTGCCAGCAGCGCCACCGGGACCCCTGCCAATGAGCAGTTCTTC. J is TRBJ2-1 and V is TRBV7-3; D tentatively fits TRBD1 or TRBD2 (5 bases each). V gave up 5 bases and J gave up 6 bases, with 17 bases separating them. CDR3 length: 15 residues. CDR1 and CDR2 from the germline V gene are SGHTA and FQGTGA.

This clonotype turned up a few times. The chain combines TRBV6-6 with TRBJ1-2; a weak D match, TRBD1 (6 bases). V lost 6 bases, J lost 4 bases, and 12 bases lay in between. CDR3 size: 13 residues. Germline V CDR1 and CDR2: MNHNY, SVGAGI (reference sequence). The CDR3 sequence is CASRPDRSYGYTF. CDR3 in DNA: TGTGCCAGCAGACCTGACAGGAGCTATGGCTACACCTTC.

V and J are TRBV12-3 or TRBV12-4 and TRBJ2-7; D might be TRBD1 or TRBD2, each matching 5 bases. V gave up 5 bases and J gave up 5 bases, with 25 bases separating them. The CDR3 has 17 amino acids. In DNA, the CDR3 is TGTGCCAGCAGTCCCCCCTGGGGACGATTAGGTAGAAACGAGCAGTACTTC. Residues: CASSPPWGRLGRNEQYF.

This clonotype was picked up many times. Its ends do not fully match the called genes, so a read error is possible. The chain recombines TRBV7-7 with TRBJ2-1, with 11 bases identical to TRBD2. The CDR3 runs to 15 residues. Per germline, CDR1 SSHAT and CDR2 FNYEAQ (reference sequence). CDR3 nucleotides: TGTGCTAGCAGCCCTAGACTAGCGGGGTCCAATGAGCAGTTCTTC. Translation: CASSPRLAGSNEQFF.

In its sample, this clonotype was seen a few times. J is TRBJ1-6 and V is TRBV4-1; D uncertain. Trimming took 3 bases from V and 6 from J, leaving 12 bases between them. The germline CDR1 and CDR2 sequences are MGHRA and YSYEKL. The CDR3 consists of 15 residues. As DNA, the CDR3 is TGCGCCAGCAGCCACACGGCACGGAGTAATTCACCCCTCCACTTT. It specifies CASSHTARSNSPLHF.

The chain uses TRBV7-2 and TRBJ1-2, with a weak D call TRBD1 (5 bases). Germline V gene lookup returns CDR1 SGHTA and CDR2 FQGNSA. The V gene lost 5 bases and the J gene lost 5 bases, with 12 bases spanning the gap. This CDR3 has 13 residues. CDR3 DNA sequence: TGTGCCAGCAGCCCGCCAGACAGATATGGCTACACCTTC. Residues: CASSPPDRYGYTF.

As concerns this clonotype: At one of its ends the junction is not consistent with the germline gene, which may arise from a read error. The genes are TRBV3-1 and TRBJ2-1; 12 nucleotides align to TRBD2. From germline, CDR1 is LGHDT and CDR2 YNNKEL (reference sequence). This CDR3 region has 15 residues. CDR3 in amino acids: CANSKLAGGKNEQFF. The CDR3 region has the DNA TGTGCCAACAGCAAACTAGCGGGGGGAAAGAATGAGCAGTTCTTC.

As to this clonotype: A junction end diverges from the germline sequence, so it may reflect a read error. The rearrangement joins TRBV20-1 to TRBJ1-1, with no clear D. Germline CDR1 is DFQATT and CDR2 is SNEGSKA (reference sequence). This CDR3 has 13 amino acids. CDR3 amino acids: CSARDRTRAEASF. The CDR3 nucleotides read TGCAGTGCTAGAGATAGGACGCGGGCTGAAGCTTCCTTT.

This chain uses TRBV3-1 with TRBJ1-2; possible D gene TRBD1, 6 bases. Germline CDR1 and CDR2: LGHDT and YNNKEL (reference sequence). The CDR3 contains 14 residues. V lost 0 bases, J lost 7 bases, and 12 bases lay in between. In nucleotides, the CDR3 is TGTGCCAGCAGCCAAGAGGGACACCGTTCTGGCTACACCTTC. Translation gives CASSQEGHRSGYTF.

This clonotype has at least ten counts. The rearrangement links TRBV25-1 to TRBJ2-3; no clear D gene. The CDR3 extends over 14 amino acids. The V gene's germline CDR1 is MGHDK and CDR2 SYGVNS. V lost 4 bases and J lost 6, with 14 bases in between. For the CDR3, the DNA is TGTGCCAGCAGTGGCGCAGGTGGGCCCGATACGCAGTATTTT. Translation gives CASSGAGGPDTQYF.

V gene TRBV5-1 combines with J gene TRBJ1-5, with TRBD1 identical over 7 bases. With V trimmed by 0 bases and J by 4 bases, 4 bases remained unmatched. Germline assignment: CDR1 SGHRS and CDR2 YFSETQ. The CDR3 length is 15 residues. CDR3 protein: CASSLEGQENQPQHF. Written as DNA, the CDR3 is TGCGCCAGCAGCTTGGAAGGACAGGAGAATCAGCCCCAGCATTTT.

The chain carries TRBV2 and TRBJ2-2; a weak D match, TRBD1 (6 bases). CDR1 and CDR2 (germline): SNHLY, FYNNEI. The V end lost 9 bases, the J end lost 4 bases, and 18 bases lay between the germline ends. This CDR3 is 15 amino acids long. The CDR3, as DNA: TGTGCCAGGGGGGAAAACAGGGTATCCACCGGGGAGCTGTTTTTT. Amino acids: CARGENRVSTGELFF.

In this sample, this clonotype turned up once. The chain has TRBV7-9 and TRBJ1-5, with D perhaps TRBD1 (5 bases). There are 18 residues in the CDR3. Germline V gene lookup returns CDR1 SEHNR and CDR2 FQNEAQ (reference sequence). Trimming pared 5 bases from V and 1 base from J, leaving 21 bases between. The CDR3 loop is CASSTLRGPERSNQPQHF. In DNA form, the CDR3 reads TGTGCCAGCAGCACCTTGAGGGGTCCGGAAAGAAGCAATCAGCCCCAGCATTTT.

The J gene is TRBJ2-1, the V gene TRBV5-1, with 11 bases lining up with TRBD2. The CDR3 runs 17 residues. J gave up 6 bases and V 4 bases, and 12 bases lay outside the gene matches. The germline gives CDR1 SGHRS, CDR2 YFSETQ. Here the CDR3 reads CASSPSPLAGGRNEQFF. For the CDR3, the DNA is TGCGCCAGCAGCCCAAGTCCTTTAGCGGGGGGGCGCAATGAGCAGTTCTTC. Full variable domain (rest looked up from reference TRBV5-1 and TRBJ2-1): KAGVTQTPRYLIKTRGQQVTLSCSPISGHRSVSWYQQTPGQGLQFLFEYFSETQRNKGNFPGRFSGRQFSNSRSEMNVSTLELGDSALYLCASSPSPLAGGRNEQFFGPGTRLTVL.

The chain combines TRBV20-1 with TRBJ2-1; 10 nucleotides align to TRBD1. Germline trimming cut 5 bases from V and 3 bases from J; bases unmatched to any gene: 4. The CDR3 totals 14 residues. Germline CDR1 and CDR2: DFQATT and SNEGSKA (reference sequence). The CDR3 DNA reads as TGCAGTGCTCGCCGGGACAGGGGCTACAATGAGCAGTTCTTC. Translated, it gives CSARRDRGYNEQFF.

This clonotype was seen at least ten times. The chain couples TRBV4-3 to TRBJ1-2, with D maybe TRBD1 (5 bases). The length of the CDR3 is 18 residues. Germline CDR1 and CDR2: LGHNA and YSLEER. Trimming shortened V by 0 bases and J by 4 bases, and 21 bases separated the two germline ends. For the CDR3, the DNA is TGCGCCAGCAGCCAAGAGGAGGACCTTAACTTTGGGGCCTATGGCTACACCTTC. Its translation is CASSQEEDLNFGAYGYTF.